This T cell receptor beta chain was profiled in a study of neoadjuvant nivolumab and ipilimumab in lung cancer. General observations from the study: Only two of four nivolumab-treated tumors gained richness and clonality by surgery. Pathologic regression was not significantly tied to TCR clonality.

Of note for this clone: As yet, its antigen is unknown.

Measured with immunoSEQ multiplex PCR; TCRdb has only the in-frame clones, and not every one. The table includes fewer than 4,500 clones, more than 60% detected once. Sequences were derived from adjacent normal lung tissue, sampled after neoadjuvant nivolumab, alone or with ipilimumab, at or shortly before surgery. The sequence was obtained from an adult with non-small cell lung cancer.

CDR3 in amino acids: CAISALGGAREQYF. CDR3 DNA sequence: TGTGCCATCAGTGCTCTTGGGGGGGCCCGAGAGCAGTACTTC. The chain links TRBV10-3 to TRBJ2-7, with D perhaps matching TRBD2 (7 bases). CDR3 length: 14 amino acids. The germline V gene has CDR1 ENHRY and CDR2 SYGVKD. V was cut by 4 bases and J by 7 bases, with 17 bases left in between.